The 30 T cell receptor beta chains in this list originate from one sample, sequenced in a study of cytomegalovirus exposure and HLA in healthy donors. The PCR contained 60 Vbeta and 13 Jbeta primers. Assay used: immunoSEQ multiplex PCR; TCRdb lists only in-frame clones, some missing. Of 200,000 or so clones listed, about two thirds are singletons. Sequencing was performed on PBMCs. The receptors shown here come from a man aged 35 to 55 in good health and CMV-seropositive.

CDR3 region: CASSPRQPSTDTQYF. DNA for the CDR3: TGTGCCAGCAGCCCTAGACAGCCGAGCACAGATACGCAGTATTTT. The genes are TRBV11-2 and TRBJ2-3; D is possibly TRBD1 (5 bases). V was pared by 5 bases and J by 0 bases, with 12 bases between. Germline V gene lookup returns CDR1 SGHAT and CDR2 FQNNGV. The CDR3 has 15 amino acids.

This chain connects TRBV5-1 to TRBJ2-1, with a possible D match to TRBD2 (6 bases). The CDR3 is made up of 14 amino acids. From germline, CDR1 is SGHRS and CDR2 YFSETQ. V lost 3 bases and J lost 8, with 15 bases in between. The CDR3 region is CASSSQPGTYEQFF. For the CDR3, the DNA is TGCGCCAGCAGCTCACAACCCGGGACTTATGAGCAGTTCTTC. Variable domain in full (rest from reference TRBV5-1 and TRBJ2-1): KAGVTQTPRYLIKTRGQQVTLSCSPISGHRSVSWYQQTPGQGLQFLFEYFSETQRNKGNFPGRFSGRQFSNSRSEMNVSTLELGDSALYLCASSSQPGTYEQFFGPGTRLTVL.

This chain links TRBV6-5 with TRBJ1-1; TRBD1 aligns across 7 bases. J lost 0 bases, V lost 7 bases, and 8 bases had no gene match. The CDR3 runs to 15 residues. The germline gives CDR1 MNHEY, CDR2 SVGAGI. DNA for the CDR3: TGTGCCAGCACCCAGTCGGGACAGATGAACACTGAAGCTTTCTTT. As protein: CASTQSGQMNTEAFF.

The genes are TRBV4-2 and TRBJ2-5; D gene ambiguous. There are 16 residues in the CDR3. CDR1 and CDR2 (germline): LGHNA, YNFKEQ. Between the trimmed V and J ends, which lost 4 bases and 1 base, there was a span of 16 bases. The CDR3 region has the DNA TGTGCCAGCAGCCTCGCGAGAACAGTAGGCCAAGAGACCCAGTACTTC. This gives the protein CASSLARTVGQETQYF.

The chain employs TRBV6-6 and TRBJ2-3; D remains unclear. CDR3 length: 14 residues. Between the trimmed V and J ends, which lost 2 bases and 2 bases, there was a span of 8 bases. Germline V lookup: CDR1 MNHNY, CDR2 SVGAGI (reference sequence). In DNA form, the CDR3 reads TGTGCCAGCAGTTACCCTTCTACCACAGATACGCAGTATTTT. It yields the protein CASSYPSTTDTQYF.

The rearrangement uses TRBV14 and TRBJ1-2, with D tentatively TRBD1 (5 bases). CDR1 and CDR2 (germline): SGHDN, FVKESK. V was trimmed by 3 bases and J by 8 bases, leaving 16 bases between them. The length of the CDR3 is 14 residues. The CDR3 region is CASSQLQGVSGYTF. CDR3 nucleotides: TGTGCCAGCAGCCAGCTTCAAGGGGTGTCGGGCTACACCTTC.

The rearrangement links TRBV19 to TRBJ1-6, with D possibly matching TRBD1 (6 bases). CDR3 length: 15 residues. CDR1 LNHDA and CDR2 SQIVND come from the germline V gene (reference sequence). Trimming shortened V by 6 bases and J by 7 bases, and 16 bases separated the two germline ends. This chain's CDR3 is CASRGAGHPNSPLHF. The CDR3 nucleotides read TGTGCCAGTAGAGGAGCGGGACACCCCAATTCACCCCTCCACTTT.

The gene calls are TRBV14 and TRBJ2-1; 8 nucleotides align to TRBD2. This CDR3 spans 15 amino acids. CDR1 is SGHDN, CDR2 FVKESK, per germline. Losses at the gene ends were 4 bases for V and 4 bases for J; bases not matched to a gene: 6. The CDR3 region is CASSPWRGEYNEQFF. The CDR3 nucleotides are TGTGCCAGCAGCCCCTGGCGGGGGGAATACAATGAGCAGTTCTTC.

This clone showed up just once. This chain links TRBV13 with TRBJ2-7; maybe TRBD1 (6 bases). V was clipped by 5 bases and J by 3 bases, with 17 bases between them. CDR1 is PRHDT, CDR2 FYEKMQ, per germline (reference sequence). This CDR3 is 15 amino acids long. The CDR3 sequence is CASSVYRATLYEQYF. The CDR3, as DNA: TGTGCCAGCAGCGTGTACAGGGCTACCCTCTACGAGCAGTACTTC.

The V gene is TRBV5-4, the J gene TRBJ2-7; a possible D gene is TRBD2 (6 bases). CDR1 and CDR2 (germline): SGHNT, YYREEE (reference sequence). The CDR3 is 14 amino acids. The germline V and J ends were trimmed by 2 bases and 7 bases, with 16 bases remaining between them. Here the CDR3 DNA reads TGTGCCAGCAGCTTCTCAGGGACTGGCTTGGAGCAGTACTTC. This translates into CASSFSGTGLEQYF.

The chain couples TRBV5-8 to TRBJ1-4; the match to TRBD1 covers 9 bases. Germline CDR1 and CDR2: SGHTS and YDEGEE. This CDR3 contains 13 residues. V gave up 4 bases and J gave up 12 bases; unmatched junction bases: 7. The DNA for the CDR3 is TGTGCCAGCAGCCTCGACAGGGGGGAAGAACTGTTTTTT. Protein: CASSLDRGEELFF.

The V call is TRBV19, the J call TRBJ2-1; D possibly corresponds to TRBD2 (6 bases). The V and J ends lost 7 bases and 8 bases respectively, with 18 bases between them. CDR1 and CDR2 from the germline V gene are LNHDA and SQIVND (reference sequence). The CDR3 is 14 amino acids. The CDR3: CASTLAIGFHEQFF. CDR3 sequence (DNA): TGTGCCAGTACCCTAGCGATTGGTTTCCATGAGCAGTTCTTC.

This clone was seen just once. The chain has TRBV9 and TRBJ2-3; 9 nucleotides align to TRBD2. This CDR3 contains 17 residues. The germline gives CDR1 SGDLS, CDR2 YYNGEE. V lost 2 bases, J lost 3 bases, and 10 bases stayed unmatched. CDR3 in amino acids: CASSVAGGADNTDTQYF. CDR3 DNA sequence: TGTGCCAGCAGCGTGGCGGGGGGGGCGGATAATACAGATACGCAGTATTTT.

This clone was detected only a few times. The V and J genes are TRBV13 and TRBJ2-1; 11 bases map to TRBD2. The CDR3 totals 19 residues. Trimming removed 6 bases from V and 3 bases from J; junction bases left unmatched: 16. CDR1 and CDR2 from the germline V gene are PRHDT and FYEKMQ (reference sequence). CDR3: CASSPTSGVPLRIYNEQFF. The DNA of the CDR3 is TGTGCCAGCAGTCCGACTAGCGGGGTCCCCCTTCGAATCTACAATGAGCAGTTCTTC. Supplemented by reference TRBV13 and TRBJ2-1, the full variable domain reads AAGVIQSPRHLIKEKRETATLKCYPIPRHDTVYWYQQGPGQDPQFLISFYEKMQSDKGSIPDRFSAQQFSDYHSELNMSSLELGDSALYFCASSPTSGVPLRIYNEQFFGPGTRLTVL.

V usage is TRBV29-1 and J usage is TRBJ2-2; D remains unclear. V lost 0 bases and J lost 6, with 11 bases in between. Germline V gene sequence: CDR1 SQVTM, CDR2 ANQGSEA. The CDR3 is made up of 14 amino acids. The CDR3, as DNA: TGCAGCGTTGAAGAAGAACCGAGCGCCGGGGAGCTGTTTTTT. As protein: CSVEEEPSAGELFF.

The chain has TRBV18 and TRBJ2-1, with TRBD2 as a possible D gene (5 bases). Germline V gene lookup returns CDR1 KGHSH and CDR2 LQKENI. This CDR3 contains 14 residues. V lost 3 bases and J 10 bases, leaving 16 bases between the germline ends. The CDR3 region has the DNA TGTGCCAGCTCACCCCCCGGGGTGGGTGCGGAGCAGTTCTTC. It specifies CASSPPGVGAEQFF.

The chain carries TRBV5-5 and TRBJ2-1; a possible D gene is TRBD1 (6 bases). Trimming cost V 3 bases and J 7 bases, with 11 bases left between them. Germline-derived CDR1 and CDR2 are SGHKS and YYEKEE (reference sequence). CDR3 length equals 13 residues. CDR3 coding DNA: TGTGCCAGCAGCTATATAGGGGGAAATGAGCAGTTCTTC. Amino acids: CASSYIGGNEQFF.

The V call is TRBV6-1, the J call TRBJ2-3; 7 bases line up with TRBD2. CDR1 MNHNS and CDR2 SASEGT come from the germline V gene. V lost 6 bases to trimming and J lost 7 bases; unmatched junction nucleotides: 7. This CDR3 has 13 residues. CDR3 in amino acids: CASSNPGGYTQYF. The DNA of the CDR3 is TGTGCCAGCAGCAACCCGGGGGGTTATACGCAGTATTTT.

CDR3 bases: TGTGCCAGCAGGAAATTAACAGGGGGCCGGGAGACCCAGTACTTC. It specifies CASRKLTGGRETQYF. This chain links TRBV5-6 with TRBJ2-5; 9 bases are shared with TRBD1. V was pared by 5 bases and J by 5 bases, with 10 bases of the junction left unmatched. CDR1 SGHDT and CDR2 YYEEEE come from the germline V gene. The CDR3 runs to 15 residues. Filled out from reference TRBV5-6 and TRBJ2-5, the complete variable domain reads DAGVTQSPTHLIKTRGQQVTLRCSPKSGHDTVSWYQQALGQGPQFIFQYYEEEERQRGNFPDRFSGHQFPNYSSELNVNALLLGDSALYLCASRKLTGGRETQYFGPGTRLLVL.

The V and J genes are TRBV4-1 and TRBJ1-2; TRBD1 matches 9 bases. Germline trimming cut 4 bases from V and 6 bases from J; bases unmatched to any gene: 3. The CDR3 sequence is 13 residues long. Germline lookup yields CDR1 MGHRA and CDR2 YSYEKL. CDR3 sequence reads: CASSRTGEDGYTF. The CDR3 nucleotides are TGCGCCAGCAGCCGGACAGGGGAGGATGGCTACACCTTC.

The CDR3 nucleotides read TGTGCCAGCAGCCCAGGTGGGGCAGGGGGCTCGGGAGCTTTCTTT. Protein sequence: CASSPGGAGGSGAFF. The chain employs TRBV11-2 and TRBJ1-1; TRBD1 agrees at 8 bases. V gave up 5 bases and J gave up 10 bases; unmatched junction bases: 15. Germline loops: CDR1 SGHAT, CDR2 FQNNGV. The CDR3 is made up of 15 amino acids. The full variable domain, with the rest looked up from reference TRBV11-2 and TRBJ1-1, is EAGVAQSPRYKIIEKRQSVAFWCNPISGHATLYWYQQILGQGPKLLIQFQNNGVVDDSQLPKDRFSAERLKGVDSTLKIQPAKLEDSAVYLCASSPGGAGGSGAFFGQGTRLTVV.

V and J are TRBV7-2 and TRBJ1-2, with D perhaps matching TRBD1 (6 bases). Germline V gene lookup returns CDR1 SGHTA and CDR2 FQGNSA. The length of the CDR3 is 14 residues. Trimming shortened V by 3 bases and J by 4 bases, and 12 bases separated the two germline ends. The CDR3 loop is CASSFKQGSYGYTF. The CDR3 coding sequence is TGTGCCAGCAGCTTTAAACAGGGAAGCTATGGCTACACCTTC.

The V call is TRBV12-5, the J call TRBJ2-5, with TRBD1 identical over 10 bases. Near its end, the DNA agrees better with TRBJ2-7, so the J call may be wrong. The CDR3 is made up of 16 amino acids. Germline assignment: CDR1 LGHNT and CDR2 FRNRAP. The CDR3, as DNA: TGTGCTAGTGGTTTGCCCGACAGGGGGCGCCCCTACGAGCAGTACTTC. Amino acid sequence: CASGLPDRGRPYEQYF.

This sequence joins TRBV5-1 and TRBJ1-1, with a weak D call TRBD1 (6 bases). With 0 bases removed from V and 5 bases from J, the gap between germline ends came to 8 bases. The CDR3 is 13 amino acids. Per germline, CDR1 SGHRS and CDR2 YFSETQ. The chain's CDR3 is CASSLDRATEAFF. CDR3 DNA sequence: TGCGCCAGCAGCTTGGACAGGGCGACTGAAGCTTTCTTT.

The DNA of the CDR3 is TGCGCCAGCAGTGGGCCGGGGGGAGAGCAGTACTTC. It is translated as CASSGPGGEQYF. This sequence joins TRBV10-1 and TRBJ2-7, with 7 bases aligning to TRBD2. Germline loops: CDR1 WNHNN, CDR2 SYGVQD (reference sequence). After removal of 4 bases from V and 7 bases from J, the junction contained 4 bases not matched to a gene. This CDR3 contains 12 residues.

The V gene is TRBV7-6, the J gene TRBJ1-4; no clear D gene. Trimming took 1 base from V and 8 from J, leaving 8 bases between them. The germline V gene encodes CDR1 SGHVS and CDR2 FNYEAQ. The CDR3 has 13 amino acids. Written as DNA, the CDR3 is TGTGCCAGCAGCTTAGGGCGGCTAGAAAAACTGTTTTTT. It codes for CASSLGRLEKLFF.

This clone came up a few times. The V gene is TRBV5-4, the J gene TRBJ2-1; tentative D call: TRBD2 (6 bases). V shed 2 bases and J shed 5 bases, with 14 bases lying between them. The CDR3 is 15 residues long. Germline assignment: CDR1 SGHNT and CDR2 YYREEE (reference sequence). CDR3 sequence reads: CASSFGGPLNNEQFF. Written as DNA, the CDR3 is TGTGCCAGCAGCTTCGGGGGTCCCCTTAACAATGAGCAGTTCTTC. Filled out from reference TRBV5-4 and TRBJ2-1, the complete variable domain reads ETGVTQSPTHLIKTRGQQVTLRCSSQSGHNTVSWYQQALGQGPQFIFQYYREEENGRGNFPPRFSGLQFPNYSSELNVNALELDDSALYLCASSFGGPLNNEQFFGPGTRLTVL.

This clone was counted a single time. The rearrangement links TRBV2 to TRBJ2-4; TRBD1 aligns across 8 bases. The CDR3 covers 16 residues. Per the germline V gene, CDR1 is SNHLY and CDR2 is FYNNEI. V trimming: 6 bases; J trimming: 6 bases; junction bases outside the gene matches: 13. The CDR3 coding sequence is TGTGCCAGCAGGGGGATACAGGGGGATAAGAGAAACATTCAGTACTTC. It yields the protein CASRGIQGDKRNIQYF.

The chain recombines TRBV2 with TRBJ1-1; no clear D gene. Trimming took off 0 bases at V and 1 base at J, with 6 bases between the two ends. CDR1 is SNHLY, CDR2 FYNNEI, per germline. This CDR3 has 14 amino acids. This chain's CDR3 is CASSEARKNTEAFF. DNA of the CDR3: TGTGCCAGCAGTGAAGCGCGGAAGAACACTGAAGCTTTCTTT.

Here the CDR3 reads CASSQLGGRFAGYTF. In nucleotides, the CDR3 is TGCGCCAGCAGCCAACTCGGGGGGCGGTTCGCTGGCTACACCTTC. The rearrangement links TRBV4-1 to TRBJ1-2; possible D gene TRBD1, 6 bases. CDR3 length: 15 amino acids. V lost 2 bases, J lost 7 bases, and 17 bases lay in between. Germline CDR1 is MGHRA and CDR2 is YSYEKL.